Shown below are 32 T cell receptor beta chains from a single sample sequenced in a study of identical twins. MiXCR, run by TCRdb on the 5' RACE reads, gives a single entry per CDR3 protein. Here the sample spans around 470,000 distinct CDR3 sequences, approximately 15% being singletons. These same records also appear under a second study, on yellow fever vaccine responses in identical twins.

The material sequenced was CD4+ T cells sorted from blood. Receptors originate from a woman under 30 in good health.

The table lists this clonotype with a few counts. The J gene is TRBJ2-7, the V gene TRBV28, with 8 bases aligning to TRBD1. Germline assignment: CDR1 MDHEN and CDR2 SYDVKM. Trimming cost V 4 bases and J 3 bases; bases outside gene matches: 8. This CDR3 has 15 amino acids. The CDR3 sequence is CASSSQGTGSYEQYF. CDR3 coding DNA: TGTGCCAGCAGTTCCCAGGGGACAGGTAGCTACGAGCAGTACTTC. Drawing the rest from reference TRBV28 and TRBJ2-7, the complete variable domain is DVKVTQSSRYLVKRTGEKVFLECVQDMDHENMFWYRQDPGLGLRLIYFSYDVKMKEKGDIPEGYSVSREKKERFSLILESASTNQTSMYLCASSSQGTGSYEQYFGPGTRLTVT.

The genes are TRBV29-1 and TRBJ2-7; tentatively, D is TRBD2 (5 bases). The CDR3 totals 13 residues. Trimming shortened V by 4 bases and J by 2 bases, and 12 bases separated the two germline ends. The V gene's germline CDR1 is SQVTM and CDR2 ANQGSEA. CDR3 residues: CSVGLSGTYEQYF. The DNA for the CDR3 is TGCAGCGTTGGGTTATCGGGGACCTACGAGCAGTACTTC.

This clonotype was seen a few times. CDR3 residues: CAISPGPGVIYEQYF. As DNA, the CDR3 is TGTGCCATCAGCCCAGGACCAGGGGTTATATACGAGCAGTACTTC. The chain links TRBV10-3 to TRBJ2-7; TRBD1 is a possible D gene (6 bases). V lost 6 bases and J lost 4, with 19 bases in between. This CDR3 is built from 15 residues. CDR1 is ENHRY, CDR2 SYGVKD, per germline.

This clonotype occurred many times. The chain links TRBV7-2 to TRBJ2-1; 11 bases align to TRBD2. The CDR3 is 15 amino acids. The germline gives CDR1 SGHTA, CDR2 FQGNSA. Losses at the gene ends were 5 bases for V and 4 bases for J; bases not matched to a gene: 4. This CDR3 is CASSPRLAGYNEQFF. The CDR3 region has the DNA TGTGCCAGCAGCCCCCGACTAGCGGGGTACAATGAGCAGTTCTTC. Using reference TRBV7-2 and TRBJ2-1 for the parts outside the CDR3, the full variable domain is GAGVSQSPSNKVTEKGKDVELRCDPISGHTALYWYRQSLGQGLEFLIYFQGNSAPDKSGLPSDRFSAERTGGSVSTLTIQRTQQEDSAVYLCASSPRLAGYNEQFFGPGTRLTVL.

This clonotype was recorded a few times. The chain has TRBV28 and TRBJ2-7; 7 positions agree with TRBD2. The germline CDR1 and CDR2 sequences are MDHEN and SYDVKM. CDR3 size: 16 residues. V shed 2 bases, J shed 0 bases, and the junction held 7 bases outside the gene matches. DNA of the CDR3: TGTGCCAGCAGTTTAAGGCCAGCGGGGTACTCCTACGAGCAGTACTTC. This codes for CASSLRPAGYSYEQYF.

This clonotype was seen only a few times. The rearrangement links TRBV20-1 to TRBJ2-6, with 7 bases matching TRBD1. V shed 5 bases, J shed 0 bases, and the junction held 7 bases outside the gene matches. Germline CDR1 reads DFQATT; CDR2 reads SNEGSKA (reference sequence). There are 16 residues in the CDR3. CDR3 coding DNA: TGCAGTGCTTTGACAGGGCCCATCTCTGGGGCCAACGTCCTGACTTTC. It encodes CSALTGPISGANVLTF.

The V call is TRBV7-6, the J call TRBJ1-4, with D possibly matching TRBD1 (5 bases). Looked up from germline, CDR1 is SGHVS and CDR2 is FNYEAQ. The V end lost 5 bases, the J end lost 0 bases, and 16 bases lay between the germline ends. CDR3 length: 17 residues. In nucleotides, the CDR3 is TGTGCCAGCAGCAGTCCTTATAGGGGTGCAACTAATGAAAAACTGTTTTTT. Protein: CASSSPYRGATNEKLFF.

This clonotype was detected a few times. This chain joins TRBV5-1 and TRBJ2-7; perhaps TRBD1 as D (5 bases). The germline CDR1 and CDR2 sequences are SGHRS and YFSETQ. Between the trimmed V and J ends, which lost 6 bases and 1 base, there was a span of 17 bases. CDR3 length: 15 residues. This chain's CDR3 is CASIPQGWSSYEQYF. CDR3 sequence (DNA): TGCGCCAGCATCCCCCAGGGTTGGTCATCCTACGAGCAGTACTTC.

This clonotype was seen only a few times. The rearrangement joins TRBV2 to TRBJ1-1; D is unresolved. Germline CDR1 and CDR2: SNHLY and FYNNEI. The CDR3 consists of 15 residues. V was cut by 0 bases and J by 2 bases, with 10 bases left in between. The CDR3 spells CASSEARAANTEAFF. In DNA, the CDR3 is TGTGCCAGCAGTGAAGCTCGGGCGGCAAACACTGAAGCTTTCTTT.

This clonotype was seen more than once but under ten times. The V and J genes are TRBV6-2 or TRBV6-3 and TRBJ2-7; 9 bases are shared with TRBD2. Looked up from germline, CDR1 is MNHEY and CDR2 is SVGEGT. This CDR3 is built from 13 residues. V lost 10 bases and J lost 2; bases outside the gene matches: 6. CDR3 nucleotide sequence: TGTGCCACCCGGACTAGCGCGACCTACGAGCAGTACTTC. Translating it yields CATRTSATYEQYF.

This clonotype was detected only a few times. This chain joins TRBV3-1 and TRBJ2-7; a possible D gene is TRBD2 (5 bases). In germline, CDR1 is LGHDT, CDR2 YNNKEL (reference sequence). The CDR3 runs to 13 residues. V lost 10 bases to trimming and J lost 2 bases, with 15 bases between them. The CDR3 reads CATNTYGTYEQYF. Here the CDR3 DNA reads TGTGCCACCAACACCTACGGGACCTACGAGCAGTACTTC.

CDR3 coding DNA: TGTGCCAGCTTAGAACTCTTCAGGGACTACCAACCCTACGAGCAGTACTTC. The encoded protein is CASLELFRDYQPYEQYF. This chain uses TRBV21-1 with TRBJ2-7; the listed D gene, TRBD2, was not tested against the DNA. TRBV21-1 is listed as a pseudogene. This CDR3 has 17 amino acids.

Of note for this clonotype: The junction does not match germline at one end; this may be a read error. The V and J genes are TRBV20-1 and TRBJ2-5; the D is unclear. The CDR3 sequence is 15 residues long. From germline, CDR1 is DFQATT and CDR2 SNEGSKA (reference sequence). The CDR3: CSAPIGSLNHETQYF. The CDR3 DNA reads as TGCAGTGCCCCGATCGGCAGTCTAAACCATGAGACCCAGTACTTC.

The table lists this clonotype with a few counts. The CDR3 loop reads CASSQVRGDYNEQFF. In DNA form, the CDR3 reads TGTGCCAGCAGCCAAGTACGGGGGGATTACAATGAGCAGTTCTTC. The chain employs TRBV3-1 and TRBJ2-1, with 7 nucleotides matching TRBD2. This CDR3 region has 15 residues. V shed 1 base and J 4 bases; nucleotides not matched to a gene: 4. The V gene's germline CDR1 is LGHDT and CDR2 YNNKEL (reference sequence).

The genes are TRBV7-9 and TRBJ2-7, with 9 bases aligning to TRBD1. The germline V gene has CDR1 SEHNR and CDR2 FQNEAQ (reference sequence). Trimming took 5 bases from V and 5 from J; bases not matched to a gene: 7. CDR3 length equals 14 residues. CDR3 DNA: TGTGCCAGCAGCGGGGACAGGGAGACCAACGAGCAGTACTTC. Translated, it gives CASSGDRETNEQYF. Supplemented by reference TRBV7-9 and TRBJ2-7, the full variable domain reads DTGVSQNPRHKITKRGQNVTFRCDPISEHNRLYWYRQTLGQGPEFLTYFQNEAQLEKSRLLSDRFSAERPKGSFSTLEIQRTEQGDSAMYLCASSGDRETNEQYFGPGTRLTVT.

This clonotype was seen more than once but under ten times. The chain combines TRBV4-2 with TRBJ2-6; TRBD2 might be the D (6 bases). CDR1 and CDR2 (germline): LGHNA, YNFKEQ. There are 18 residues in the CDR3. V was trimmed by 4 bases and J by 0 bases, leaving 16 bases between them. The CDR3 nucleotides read TGTGCCAGCAGCCCCTCGAGGGAGGCCATCTCTGGGGCCAACGTCCTGACTTTC. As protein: CASSPSREAISGANVLTF.

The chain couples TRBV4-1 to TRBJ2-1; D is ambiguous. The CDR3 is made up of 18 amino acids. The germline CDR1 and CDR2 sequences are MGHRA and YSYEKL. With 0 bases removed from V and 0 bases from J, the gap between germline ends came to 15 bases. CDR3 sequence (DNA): TGCGCCAGCAGCCAAGATCAGGTAGGGCTCAGCTCCTACAATGAGCAGTTCTTC. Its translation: CASSQDQVGLSSYNEQFF.

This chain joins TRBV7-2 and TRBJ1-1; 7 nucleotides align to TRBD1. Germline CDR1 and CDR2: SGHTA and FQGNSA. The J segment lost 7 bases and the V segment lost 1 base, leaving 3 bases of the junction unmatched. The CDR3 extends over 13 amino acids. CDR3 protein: CASSLVQGDEAFF. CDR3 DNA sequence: TGTGCCAGCAGCTTAGTCCAGGGGGATGAAGCTTTCTTT.

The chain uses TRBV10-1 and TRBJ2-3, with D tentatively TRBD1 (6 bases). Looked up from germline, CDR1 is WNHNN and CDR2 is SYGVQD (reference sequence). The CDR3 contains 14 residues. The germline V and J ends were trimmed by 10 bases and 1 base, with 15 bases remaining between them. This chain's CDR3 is CATNGQSCTDTQYF. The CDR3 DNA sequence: TGCGCCACCAACGGACAGTCATGCACAGATACGCAGTATTTT.

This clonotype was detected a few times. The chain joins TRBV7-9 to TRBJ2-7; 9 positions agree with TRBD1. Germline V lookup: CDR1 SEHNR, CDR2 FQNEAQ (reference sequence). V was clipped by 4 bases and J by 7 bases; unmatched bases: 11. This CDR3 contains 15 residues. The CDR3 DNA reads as TGTGCCAGCAGCTACCCGGGACAGGGAGGTGCTGAGCAGTACTTC. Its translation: CASSYPGQGGAEQYF.

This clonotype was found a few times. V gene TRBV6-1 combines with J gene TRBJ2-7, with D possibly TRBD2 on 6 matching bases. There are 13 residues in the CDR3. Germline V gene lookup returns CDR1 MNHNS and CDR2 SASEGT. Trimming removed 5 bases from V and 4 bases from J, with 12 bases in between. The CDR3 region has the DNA TGTGCCAGCAGTCTAACACGGGGGTACGAGCAGTACTTC. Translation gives CASSLTRGYEQYF.

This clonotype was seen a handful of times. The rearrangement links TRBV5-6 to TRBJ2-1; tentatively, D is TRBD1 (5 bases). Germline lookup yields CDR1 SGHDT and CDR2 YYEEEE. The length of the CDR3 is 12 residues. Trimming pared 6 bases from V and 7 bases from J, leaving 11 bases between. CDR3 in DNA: TGTGCCAGCACCCAAAAGGGGAATGAGCAGTTCTTC. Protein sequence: CASTQKGNEQFF.

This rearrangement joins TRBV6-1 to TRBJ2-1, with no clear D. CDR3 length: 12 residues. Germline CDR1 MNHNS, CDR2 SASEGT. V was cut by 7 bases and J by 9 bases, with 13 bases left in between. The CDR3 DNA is TGTGCCAGCAATAGAGGTAATAGTGAGCAGTTCTTC. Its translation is CASNRGNSEQFF.

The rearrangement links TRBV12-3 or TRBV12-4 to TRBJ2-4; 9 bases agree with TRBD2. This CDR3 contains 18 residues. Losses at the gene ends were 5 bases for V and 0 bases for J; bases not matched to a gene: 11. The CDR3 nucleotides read TGTGCCAGCAGTACAACTAGCGGGCATCATCTAGCCAAAAACATTCAGTACTTC. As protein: CASSTTSGHHLAKNIQYF.

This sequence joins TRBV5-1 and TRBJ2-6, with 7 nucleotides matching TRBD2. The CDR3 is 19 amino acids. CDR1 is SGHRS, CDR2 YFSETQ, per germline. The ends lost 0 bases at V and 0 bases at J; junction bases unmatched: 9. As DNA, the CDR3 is TGCGCCAGCAGCTTGGGGGAGGGGAAGACCTACTCTGGGGCCAACGTCCTGACTTTC. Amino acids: CASSLGEGKTYSGANVLTF.

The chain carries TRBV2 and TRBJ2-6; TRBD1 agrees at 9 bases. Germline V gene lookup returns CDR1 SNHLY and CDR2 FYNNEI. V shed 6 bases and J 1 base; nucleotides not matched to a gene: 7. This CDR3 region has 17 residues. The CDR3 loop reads CASRTGTGQSGANVLTF. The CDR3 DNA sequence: TGTGCCAGCAGGACCGGGACAGGGCAATCTGGGGCCAACGTCCTGACTTTC.

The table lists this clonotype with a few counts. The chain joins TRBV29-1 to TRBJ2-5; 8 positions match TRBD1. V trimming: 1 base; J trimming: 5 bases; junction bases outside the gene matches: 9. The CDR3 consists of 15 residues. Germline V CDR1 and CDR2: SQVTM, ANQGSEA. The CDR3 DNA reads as TGCAGCGTTGAAGTTATTGGACAGGGAGTGGAGACCCAGTACTTC. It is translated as CSVEVIGQGVETQYF.

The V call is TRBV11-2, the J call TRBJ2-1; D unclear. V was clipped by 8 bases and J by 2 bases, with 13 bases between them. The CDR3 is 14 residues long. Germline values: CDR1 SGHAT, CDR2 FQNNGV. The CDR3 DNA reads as TGTGCCAGCGGCCTTATGGCTACCTACAATGAGCAGTTCTTC. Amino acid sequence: CASGLMATYNEQFF.

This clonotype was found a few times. As DNA, the CDR3 is TGTGCCAGCAGGCTAGCGGGAGGGCCGGCGGAGACCCAGTACTTC. Translated, it gives CASRLAGGPAETQYF. The chain couples TRBV6-1 to TRBJ2-5; TRBD2 agrees at 12 bases. CDR3 length: 15 amino acids. In germline, CDR1 is MNHNS, CDR2 SASEGT. V lost 6 bases and J lost 5; bases outside the gene matches: 7.

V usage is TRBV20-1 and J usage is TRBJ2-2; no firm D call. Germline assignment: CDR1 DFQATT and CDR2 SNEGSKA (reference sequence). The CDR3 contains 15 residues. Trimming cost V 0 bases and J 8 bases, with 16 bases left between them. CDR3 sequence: CSARDNPWRSGELFF. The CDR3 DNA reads TGCAGTGCTAGAGATAACCCGTGGCGGAGTGGGGAGCTGTTTTTT.

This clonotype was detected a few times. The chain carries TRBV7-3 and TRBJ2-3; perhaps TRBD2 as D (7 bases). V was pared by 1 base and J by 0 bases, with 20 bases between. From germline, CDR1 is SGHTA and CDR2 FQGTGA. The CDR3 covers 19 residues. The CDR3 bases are TGTGCCAGCAGCTTAAGAGGTTGGAGGGGGGGGTCAAGCACAGATACGCAGTATTTT. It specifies CASSLRGWRGGSSTDTQYF. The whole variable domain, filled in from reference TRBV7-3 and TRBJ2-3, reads GAGVSQTPSNKVTEKGKYVELRCDPISGHTALYWYRQSLGQGPEFLIYFQGTGAADDSGLPNDRFFAVRPEGSVSTLKIQRTERGDSAVYLCASSLRGWRGGSSTDTQYFGPGTRLTVL.

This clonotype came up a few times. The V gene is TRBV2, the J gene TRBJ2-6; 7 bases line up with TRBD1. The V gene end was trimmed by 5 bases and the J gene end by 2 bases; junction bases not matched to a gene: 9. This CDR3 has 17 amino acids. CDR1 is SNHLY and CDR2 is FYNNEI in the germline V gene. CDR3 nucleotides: TGTGCCAGCAGTCCCCGACTGACAGGGACTGGGGCCAACGTCCTGACTTTC. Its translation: CASSPRLTGTGANVLTF.